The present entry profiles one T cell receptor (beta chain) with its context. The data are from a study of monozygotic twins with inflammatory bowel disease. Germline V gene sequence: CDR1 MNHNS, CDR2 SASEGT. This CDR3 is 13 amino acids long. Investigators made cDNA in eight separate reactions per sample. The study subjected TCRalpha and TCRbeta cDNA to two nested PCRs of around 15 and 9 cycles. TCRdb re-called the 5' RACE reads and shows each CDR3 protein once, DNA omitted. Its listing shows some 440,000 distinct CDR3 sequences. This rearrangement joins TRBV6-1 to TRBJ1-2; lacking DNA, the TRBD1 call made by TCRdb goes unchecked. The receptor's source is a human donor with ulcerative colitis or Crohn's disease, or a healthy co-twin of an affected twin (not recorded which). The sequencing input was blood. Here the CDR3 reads CASSESGAAGYTF.